These 13 T cell receptor beta chains were sequenced from one sample in a study of CD8 T cells in ankylosing spondylitis listed by TCRdb under 2017. Libraries were built with 5' RACE. This sample was sequenced with an Illumina HiSeq 2500. TCRdb trimmed the raw reads at Q25, called clones with MiXCR and kept productive beta chains. CDR3 protein duplicates are merged, each entry listing the most common genes and DNA. This sample lists about 140,000 distinct CDR3 sequences; roughly 8.8% were detected once. The ten largest clonotypes hold under 7.5% of the sample. Sequencing was carried out using synovial fluid, either unsorted or a sorted T cell fraction (not recorded which). Every receptor here comes from a male donor with ankylosing spondylitis.

The rearrangement uses TRBV11-3 and TRBJ2-3; TRBD2 might be the D (6 bases). This CDR3 has 16 amino acids. The V gene lost 2 bases and the J gene lost 4 bases, with 16 bases spanning the gap. The germline V gene encodes CDR1 SGHNT and CDR2 YENEEA. In nucleotides, the CDR3 is TGTGCCAGCAGCTTATCTGGTCCCTCGGGGGCAGATACGCAGTATTTT. Its protein product is CASSLSGPSGADTQYF.

This clonotype was found a few times. The chain combines TRBV6-6 with TRBJ1-2; no definite D call. Trimming took 6 bases from V and 9 from J, leaving 17 bases between them. CDR1 and CDR2 (germline): MNHNY, SVGAGI (reference sequence). This CDR3 contains 13 residues. The CDR3, as DNA: TGTGCCAGCAGCTCCCCAGAGAAAACACGCTACACCTTC. Its protein is CASSSPEKTRYTF.

The V gene is TRBV5-1, the J gene TRBJ2-1; 10 nucleotides line up with TRBD2. The CDR3 is 16 amino acids. Germline CDR1 reads SGHRS; CDR2 reads YFSETQ. The junction had 8 bases not matched to a gene; V was cut back by 2 bases and J by 6 bases. DNA of the CDR3: TGCGCCAGCAGCTTATTCGAGCGGGGGGGTACCAATGAGCAGTTCTTC. Protein product: CASSLFERGGTNEQFF.

With respect to this clonotype: This could be a read error, since a much larger clone is one nucleotide away. The rearrangement links TRBV3-1 to TRBJ1-2, with D hard to call. Deletions cut 4 bases from V and 9 bases from J, with 15 bases between. Germline loops: CDR1 LGHDT, CDR2 YNNKEL (reference sequence). CDR3 length: 13 amino acids. CDR3 region: CASSPPGGYRYTF. DNA for the CDR3: TGTGCCAGCAGCCCGCCGGGAGGGTATCGCTACACCTTC. Supplemented by reference TRBV3-1 and TRBJ1-2, the full variable domain reads DTAVSQTPKYLVTQMGNDKSIKCEQNLGHDTMYWYKQDSKKFLKIMFSYNNKELIINETVPNRFSPKSPDKAHLNLHINSLELGDSAVYFCASSPPGGYRYTFGSGTRLTVV.

The sample holds many counts of this clonotype. This rearrangement joins TRBV29-1 to TRBJ2-3, with TRBD2 as a possible D gene (6 bases). CDR3 size: 16 residues. The ends were cut back, 3 bases at V and 5 bases at J, with 21 bases in the middle. Germline V gene sequence: CDR1 SQVTM, CDR2 ANQGSEA. CDR3 in amino acids: CSVERNGGAPGDTQYF. The CDR3 DNA follows: TGCAGCGTTGAGCGTAATGGAGGGGCGCCGGGAGATACGCAGTATTTT.

This clonotype was counted only a few times. The chain combines TRBV7-2 with TRBJ2-7; D is possibly TRBD2 (6 bases). The CDR3 is 13 amino acids. Trimming took 7 bases from V and 6 from J, leaving 16 bases between them. Germline CDR1 is SGHTA and CDR2 is FQGNSA. CDR3 region: CASTFRLGGEQYF. Written as DNA, the CDR3 is TGTGCCAGCACCTTCCGACTGGGAGGCGAGCAGTACTTC. Together with reference TRBV7-2 and TRBJ2-7, the CDR3 gives the full variable domain: GAGVSQSPSNKVTEKGKDVELRCDPISGHTALYWYRQSLGQGLEFLIYFQGNSAPDKSGLPSDRFSAERTGGSVSTLTIQRTQQEDSAVYLCASTFRLGGEQYFGPGTRLTVT.

This clonotype has more than one count but fewer than ten. The gene calls are TRBV2 and TRBJ2-7; D gene unclear. The CDR3 is 13 amino acids. V was pared by 8 bases and J by 2 bases, with 13 bases between. Per the germline V gene, CDR1 is SNHLY and CDR2 is FYNNEI. CDR3 loop: CASSRISPYEQYF. In nucleotides, the CDR3 is TGTGCCAGCTCCCGGATCTCCCCCTACGAGCAGTACTTC.

This clonotype showed up many times. This chain uses TRBV5-1 with TRBJ2-7; the D gene is possibly TRBD1 (5 bases). The CDR3 has 17 residues. Trimming took 0 bases from V and 3 from J, leaving 19 bases between them. Germline CDR1 reads SGHRS; CDR2 reads YFSETQ. CDR3 protein: CASSLAKSGPAIYEQYF. CDR3 in DNA: TGCGCCAGCAGCTTGGCTAAGTCAGGGCCGGCAATCTACGAGCAGTACTTC.

The table lists this clonotype with many counts. This sequence joins TRBV15 and TRBJ2-5, with unresolved D. V lost 0 bases and J lost 5, with 7 bases in between. Germline V gene lookup returns CDR1 LNHNV and CDR2 YYDKDF (reference sequence). CDR3 length: 13 residues. CDR3 sequence (DNA): TGTGCCACCAGCAGAGATCTGGCGGAGACCCAGTACTTC. This sequence encodes CATSRDLAETQYF.

This clonotype came up many times. The chain has TRBV28 and TRBJ2-1, with 9 nucleotides matching TRBD1. This CDR3 contains 15 residues. The germline V gene encodes CDR1 MDHEN and CDR2 SYDVKM. Trimming removed 4 bases from V and 9 bases from J; junction bases left unmatched: 10. CDR3 in amino acids: CASSSPTGGRTEQFF. The CDR3 nucleotides read TGTGCCAGCAGTTCCCCGACAGGGGGAAGGACTGAGCAGTTCTTC.

This clonotype was observed at least ten times. V usage is TRBV7-2 and J usage is TRBJ2-1, with D uncertain. This CDR3 is built from 14 residues. The germline gives CDR1 SGHTA, CDR2 FQGNSA. V lost 0 bases and J lost 4, with 7 bases in between. As DNA, the CDR3 is TGTGCCAGCAGCTTAGCGATAGCTTACAATGAGCAGTTCTTC. Its translation is CASSLAIAYNEQFF.

Judged by abundance, this clonotype is large. In DNA form, the CDR3 reads TGTGCCAGCAGTTTTTGGGGAGGTAACCAGCATTTT. This gives the protein CASSFWGGNQHF. This rearrangement joins TRBV12-3 or TRBV12-4 to TRBJ1-5; D is unclear. The CDR3 sequence is 12 residues long. V was shortened by 3 bases and J by 12 bases, with 12 bases between the two germline ends.

This clonotype has a handful of counts. V is TRBV9 and J is TRBJ1-6, with D tentatively TRBD1 (6 bases). Trimming stripped 3 bases from V and 5 bases from J, with 12 bases between. Germline CDR1 and CDR2: SGDLS and YYNGEE. The CDR3 has 15 residues. The CDR3 protein is CASSGGQLHNSPLHF. The CDR3 DNA sequence: TGTGCCAGCAGCGGAGGACAGCTACATAATTCACCCCTCCACTTT.